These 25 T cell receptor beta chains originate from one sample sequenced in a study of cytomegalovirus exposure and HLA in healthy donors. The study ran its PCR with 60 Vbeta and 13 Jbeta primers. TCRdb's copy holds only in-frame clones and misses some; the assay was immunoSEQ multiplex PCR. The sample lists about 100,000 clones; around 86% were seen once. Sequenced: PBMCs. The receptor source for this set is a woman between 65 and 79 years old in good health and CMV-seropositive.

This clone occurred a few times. The DNA of the CDR3 is TGTGCCACCAGCAGAGCAGAACAGGGGAGCACTGAAGCTTTCTTT. Translation gives CATSRAEQGSTEAFF. The V and J genes are TRBV15 and TRBJ1-1, with 7 bases fitting TRBD1. The CDR3 loop spans 15 amino acids. Germline V gene sequence: CDR1 LNHNV, CDR2 YYDKDF (reference sequence). The V segment lost 1 base and the J segment 4 bases; nucleotides outside the gene matches: 6. Full variable domain (remainder filled in from reference TRBV15 and TRBJ1-1): DAMVIQNPRYQVTQFGKPVTLSCSQTLNHNVMYWYQQKSSQAPKLLFHYYDKDFNNEADTPDNFQSRRPNTSFCFLDIRSPGLGDTAMYLCATSRAEQGSTEAFFGQGTRLTVV.

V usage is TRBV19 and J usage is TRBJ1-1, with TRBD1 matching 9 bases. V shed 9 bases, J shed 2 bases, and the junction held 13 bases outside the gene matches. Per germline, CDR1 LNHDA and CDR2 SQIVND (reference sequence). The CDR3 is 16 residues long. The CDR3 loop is CASHPGKGQGNTEAFF. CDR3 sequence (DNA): TGTGCCAGCCACCCAGGGAAGGGACAGGGTAACACTGAAGCTTTCTTT.

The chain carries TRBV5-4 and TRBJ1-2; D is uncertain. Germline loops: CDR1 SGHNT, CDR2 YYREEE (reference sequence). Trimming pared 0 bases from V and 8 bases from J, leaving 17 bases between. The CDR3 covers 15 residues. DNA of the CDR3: TGTGCCAGCAGCTTGGTCTCTGAACTGAGTGAGGGCTACACCTTC. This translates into CASSLVSELSEGYTF. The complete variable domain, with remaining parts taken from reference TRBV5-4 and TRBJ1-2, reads ETGVTQSPTHLIKTRGQQVTLRCSSQSGHNTVSWYQQALGQGPQFIFQYYREEENGRGNFPPRFSGLQFPNYSSELNVNALELDDSALYLCASSLVSELSEGYTFGSGTRLTVV.

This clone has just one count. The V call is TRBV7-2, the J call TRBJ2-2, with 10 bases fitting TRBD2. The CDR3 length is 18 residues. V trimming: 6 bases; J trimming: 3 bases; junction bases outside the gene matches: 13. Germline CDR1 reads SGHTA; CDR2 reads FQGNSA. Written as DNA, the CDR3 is TGTGCCAGCAGTACCCGTCCTAGCGGGAGTTCTTACACCGGGGAGCTGTTTTTT. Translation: CASSTRPSGSSYTGELFF.

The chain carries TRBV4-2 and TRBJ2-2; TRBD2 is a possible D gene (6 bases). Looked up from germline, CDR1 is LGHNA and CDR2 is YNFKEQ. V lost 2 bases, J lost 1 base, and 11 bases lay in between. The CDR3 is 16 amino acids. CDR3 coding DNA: TGTGCCAGCAGCCAAAGTGGGCGGGGGAACACCGGGGAGCTGTTTTTT. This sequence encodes CASSQSGRGNTGELFF.

The CDR3 is CASSQLSGGVAGMEKLFF. CDR3 nucleotide sequence: TGTGCCAGCAGCCAATTGTCAGGGGGCGTTGCGGGAATGGAAAAACTGTTTTTT. The rearrangement uses TRBV4-2 and TRBJ1-4, with 8 bases lining up with TRBD1. The V and J ends lost 2 bases and 8 bases, in that order; junction bases with no gene match: 16. CDR1 is LGHNA and CDR2 is YNFKEQ in the germline V gene. The CDR3 runs 18 residues.

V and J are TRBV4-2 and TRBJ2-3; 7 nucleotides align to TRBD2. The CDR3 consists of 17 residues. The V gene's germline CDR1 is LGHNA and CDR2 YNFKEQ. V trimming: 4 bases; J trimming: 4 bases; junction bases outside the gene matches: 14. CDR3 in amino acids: CASSPGGRGDPADTQYF. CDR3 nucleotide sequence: TGTGCCAGCAGCCCGGGGGGAAGAGGCGACCCCGCAGATACGCAGTATTTT.

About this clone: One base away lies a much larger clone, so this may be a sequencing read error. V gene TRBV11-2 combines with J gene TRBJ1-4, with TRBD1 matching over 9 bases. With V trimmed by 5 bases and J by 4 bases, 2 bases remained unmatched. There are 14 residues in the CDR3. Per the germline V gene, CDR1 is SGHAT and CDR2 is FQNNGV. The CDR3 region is CASSLGQGNEKLFF. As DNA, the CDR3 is TGTGCCAGCAGCCTGGGACAGGGTAATGAAAAACTGTTTTTT. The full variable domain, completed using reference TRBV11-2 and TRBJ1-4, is EAGVAQSPRYKIIEKRQSVAFWCNPISGHATLYWYQQILGQGPKLLIQFQNNGVVDDSQLPKDRFSAERLKGVDSTLKIQPAKLEDSAVYLCASSLGQGNEKLFFGSGTQLSVL.

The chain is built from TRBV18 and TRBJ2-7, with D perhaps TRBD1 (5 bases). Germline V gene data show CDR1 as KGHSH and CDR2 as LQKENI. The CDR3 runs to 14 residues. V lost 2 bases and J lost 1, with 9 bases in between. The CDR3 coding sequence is TGTGCCAGCTCACCAGCCCGACAGTCCTACGAGCAGTACTTC. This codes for CASSPARQSYEQYF.

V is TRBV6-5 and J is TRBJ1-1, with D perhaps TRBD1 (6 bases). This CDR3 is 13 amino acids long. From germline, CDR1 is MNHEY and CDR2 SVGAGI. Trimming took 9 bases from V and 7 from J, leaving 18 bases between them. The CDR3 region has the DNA TGTGCCAGTAACACCGGGACACGGAGTGAAGCTTTCTTT. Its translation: CASNTGTRSEAFF.

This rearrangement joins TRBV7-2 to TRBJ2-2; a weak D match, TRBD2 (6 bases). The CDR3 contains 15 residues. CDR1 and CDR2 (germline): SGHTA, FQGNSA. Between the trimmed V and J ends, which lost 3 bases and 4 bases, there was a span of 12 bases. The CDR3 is CASSFQRVGTGELFF. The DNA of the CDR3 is TGTGCCAGCAGCTTCCAGCGGGTGGGCACCGGGGAGCTGTTTTTT.

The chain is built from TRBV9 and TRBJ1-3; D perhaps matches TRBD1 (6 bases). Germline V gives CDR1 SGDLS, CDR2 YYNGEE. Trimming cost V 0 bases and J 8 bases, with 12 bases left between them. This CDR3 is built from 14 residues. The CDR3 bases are TGTGCCAGCAGCGTAGGGGGGCGCGGAGACACCATATATTTT. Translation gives CASSVGGRGDTIYF.

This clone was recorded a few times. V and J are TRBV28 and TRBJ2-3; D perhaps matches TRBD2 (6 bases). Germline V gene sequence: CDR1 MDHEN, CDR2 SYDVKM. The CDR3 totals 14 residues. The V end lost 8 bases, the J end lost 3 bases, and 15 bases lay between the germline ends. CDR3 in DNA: TGTGCCAGCCTAAAGGAGGGGAGTACAGATACGCAGTATTTT. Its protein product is CASLKEGSTDTQYF.

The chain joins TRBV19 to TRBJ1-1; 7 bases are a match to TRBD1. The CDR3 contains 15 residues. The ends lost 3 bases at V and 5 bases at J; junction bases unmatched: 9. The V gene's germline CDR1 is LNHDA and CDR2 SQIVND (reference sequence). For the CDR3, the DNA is TGTGCCAGTAGTATCCTCGTGACAGGGAAGACTGAAGCTTTCTTT. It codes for CASSILVTGKTEAFF.

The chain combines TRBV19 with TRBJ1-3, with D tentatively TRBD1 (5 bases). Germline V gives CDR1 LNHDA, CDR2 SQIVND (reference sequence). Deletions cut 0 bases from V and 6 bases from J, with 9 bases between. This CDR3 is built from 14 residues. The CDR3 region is CASSIEGLENTIYF. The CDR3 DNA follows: TGTGCCAGTAGTATAGAGGGGCTCGAAAACACCATATATTTT.

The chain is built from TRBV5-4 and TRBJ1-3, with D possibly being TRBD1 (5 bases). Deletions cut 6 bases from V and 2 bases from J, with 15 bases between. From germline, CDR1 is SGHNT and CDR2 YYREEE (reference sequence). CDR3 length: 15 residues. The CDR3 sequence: CASTVGGVPGNTIYF. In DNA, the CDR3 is TGTGCCAGCACCGTGGGGGGGGTCCCTGGAAACACCATATATTTT.

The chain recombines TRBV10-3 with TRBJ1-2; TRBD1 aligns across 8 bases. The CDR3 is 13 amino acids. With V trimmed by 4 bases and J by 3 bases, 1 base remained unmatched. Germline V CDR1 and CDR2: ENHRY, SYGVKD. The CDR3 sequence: CAISVGQDYGYTF. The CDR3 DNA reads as TGTGCCATCAGTGTGGGACAGGACTATGGCTACACCTTC.

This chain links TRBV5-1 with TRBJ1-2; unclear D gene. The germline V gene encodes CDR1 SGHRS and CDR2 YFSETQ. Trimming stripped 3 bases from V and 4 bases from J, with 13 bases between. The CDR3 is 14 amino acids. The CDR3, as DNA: TGCGCCAGCAGCTCGGGAGATACATTCTATGGCTACACCTTC. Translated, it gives CASSSGDTFYGYTF.

The CDR3 DNA reads as TGTGCCAGCAGGGAGGGACTAGCGGGTTACAATGAGCAGTTCTTC. This translates into CASREGLAGYNEQFF. The chain uses TRBV28 and TRBJ2-1; 12 positions match TRBD2. The CDR3 covers 15 residues. V trimming: 6 bases; J trimming: 4 bases; junction bases outside the gene matches: 4. CDR1 is MDHEN and CDR2 is SYDVKM in the germline V gene. The full variable domain, in which reference TRBV28 and TRBJ2-1 provide the parts outside the CDR3, is DVKVTQSSRYLVKRTGEKVFLECVQDMDHENMFWYRQDPGLGLRLIYFSYDVKMKEKGDIPEGYSVSREKKERFSLILESASTNQTSMYLCASREGLAGYNEQFFGPGTRLTVL.

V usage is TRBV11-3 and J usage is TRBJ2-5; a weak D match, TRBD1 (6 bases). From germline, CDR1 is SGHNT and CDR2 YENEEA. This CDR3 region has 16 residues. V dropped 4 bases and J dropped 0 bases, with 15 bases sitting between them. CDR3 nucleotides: TGTGCCAGCAGCTCTCCGACAGGACACGACCAAGAGACCCAGTACTTC. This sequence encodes CASSSPTGHDQETQYF.

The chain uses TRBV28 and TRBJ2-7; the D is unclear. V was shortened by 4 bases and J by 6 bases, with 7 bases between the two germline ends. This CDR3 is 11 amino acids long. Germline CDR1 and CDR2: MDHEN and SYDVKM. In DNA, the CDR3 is TGTGCCAGCAGTTCCCTCCCCGAGCAGTACTTC. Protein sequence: CASSSLPEQYF.

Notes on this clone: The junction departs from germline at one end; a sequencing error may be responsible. The CDR3 region has the DNA TGTGCCAGCAGCTCTACAGGGGGCTCCCACGAGCAGTACTTC. Its protein is CASSSTGGSHEQYF. The gene calls are TRBV7-3 and TRBJ2-7, with TRBD1 matching 9 bases. Germline loops: CDR1 SGHTA, CDR2 FQGTGA. The CDR3 covers 14 residues. The full variable domain, in which reference TRBV7-3 and TRBJ2-7 provide the parts outside the CDR3, is GAGVSQTPSNKVTEKGKYVELRCDPISGHTALYWYRQSLGQGPEFLIYFQGTGAADDSGLPNDRFFAVRPEGSVSTLKIQRTERGDSAVYLCASSSTGGSHEQYFGPGTRLTVT.

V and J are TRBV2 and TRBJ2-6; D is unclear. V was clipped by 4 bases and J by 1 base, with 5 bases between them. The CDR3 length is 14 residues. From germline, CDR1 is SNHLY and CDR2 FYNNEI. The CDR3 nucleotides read TGTGCCAGCAGTGTAGTATCTGGGGCCAACGTCCTGACTTTC. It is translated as CASSVVSGANVLTF.

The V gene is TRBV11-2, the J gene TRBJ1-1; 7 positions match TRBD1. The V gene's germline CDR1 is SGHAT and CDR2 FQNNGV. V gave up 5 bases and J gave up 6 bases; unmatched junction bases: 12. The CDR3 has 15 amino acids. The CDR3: CASSEIYRGSSEAFF. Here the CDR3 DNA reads TGTGCCAGCAGCGAGATTTACAGGGGCAGCTCTGAAGCTTTCTTT.

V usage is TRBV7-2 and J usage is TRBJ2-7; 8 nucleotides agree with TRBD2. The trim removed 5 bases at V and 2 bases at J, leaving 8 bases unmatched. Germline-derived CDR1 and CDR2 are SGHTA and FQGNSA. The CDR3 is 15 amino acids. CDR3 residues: CASSPSGSGPYEQYF. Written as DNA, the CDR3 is TGTGCCAGCAGCCCAAGCGGGAGCGGCCCCTACGAGCAGTACTTC.